The 16 T cell receptor beta chains below come from one sample, sequenced in a study of blood T cell repertoires in COVID-19. Sequencing was performed with immunoSEQ multiplex PCR; in TCRdb, only in-frame clones are kept and a portion is missing. The table shows roughly 87,000 clones, with roughly 82% occurring only once. Sequenced sample: peripheral blood. The source of these receptors is a human donor in a cohort sampled during active COVID-19.

The rearrangement joins TRBV3-1 (or the pseudogene TRBV3-2) to TRBJ2-5, with 13 bases aligning to TRBD2. The V gene end was trimmed by 5 bases and the J gene end by 1 base; junction bases not matched to a gene: 7. The CDR3 spans 17 residues. CDR1 is LGHDT, CDR2 YNNKEL, per germline (reference sequence). The CDR3 DNA is TGTGCCAGCAGCTCCCGACTAGCGGGGGGTCCCCAAGAGACCCAGTACTTC. The encoded protein is CASSSRLAGGPQETQYF.

The chain carries TRBV12-5 and TRBJ1-4, with TRBD1 matching 9 bases. CDR1 is LGHNT and CDR2 is FRNRAP in the germline V gene. The ends lost 5 bases at V and 8 bases at J; junction bases unmatched: 9. The CDR3 extends over 15 amino acids. CDR3 protein: CASGALGTGTEKLFF. The CDR3 DNA reads TGTGCTAGTGGTGCCCTCGGGACAGGGACCGAAAAACTGTTTTTT. Complete variable domain (other parts from reference TRBV12-5 and TRBJ1-4): DARVTQTPRHKVTEMGQEVTMRCQPILGHNTVFWYRQTMMQGLELLAYFRNRAPLDDSGMPKDRFSAEMPDATLATLKIQPSEPRDSAVYFCASGALGTGTEKLFFGSGTQLSVL.

V usage is TRBV6-5 and J usage is TRBJ2-7; D possibly corresponds to TRBD1 (6 bases). Germline values: CDR1 MNHEY, CDR2 SVGAGI. The CDR3 extends over 12 amino acids. V was shortened by 6 bases and J by 6 bases, with 12 bases between the two germline ends. Here the CDR3 DNA reads TGTGCCAGCAGGAGGGGGTTGGGCGAGCAGTACTTC. Protein sequence: CASRRGLGEQYF.

V is TRBV6-5 and J is TRBJ2-5; no reliable D call. V shed 4 bases and J shed 5 bases, with 14 bases lying between them. The CDR3 sequence is 14 residues long. Germline CDR1 and CDR2: MNHEY and SVGAGI. The CDR3, as DNA: TGTGCCAGCAGTTCCACATTAGCCCTCGAGACCCAGTACTTC. Encoded protein: CASSSTLALETQYF.

J is TRBJ1-1 and V is TRBV7-6, with D possibly matching TRBD1 (6 bases). The germline gives CDR1 SGHVS, CDR2 FNYEAQ. The CDR3 runs 14 residues. V was trimmed by 5 bases and J by 4 bases, leaving 14 bases between them. The CDR3, as DNA: TGTGCCAGCAGCCGCTGGACAGACAGCACTGAAGCTTTCTTT. Encoded protein: CASSRWTDSTEAFF.

The rearrangement joins TRBV5-4 to TRBJ2-7, with 7 bases matching TRBD2. The CDR3 consists of 14 residues. Unmatched junction bases numbered 7, after V lost 2 bases and J lost 5 bases. CDR1 and CDR2 from the germline V gene are SGHNT and YYREEE (reference sequence). CDR3 amino acids: CASSFPGGPNEQYF. CDR3 bases: TGTGCCAGCAGCTTCCCGGGAGGACCGAACGAGCAGTACTTC.

V gene TRBV5-1 combines with J gene TRBJ2-1; no firm D call. This CDR3 has 15 residues. V lost 4 bases, J lost 0 bases, and 11 bases lay in between. The germline V gene encodes CDR1 SGHRS and CDR2 YFSETQ. DNA for the CDR3: TGCGCCAGCAGCCGAGCCGTGCTCTCCTACAATGAGCAGTTCTTC. It specifies CASSRAVLSYNEQFF.

This chain uses TRBV4-3 with TRBJ2-2; 7 bases fit TRBD2. CDR1 and CDR2 (germline): LGHNA, YSLEER. The J segment lost 6 bases and the V segment lost 1 base, leaving 5 bases of the junction unmatched. The CDR3 covers 15 residues. The CDR3 spells CASSQAAGLSGELFF. Here the CDR3 DNA reads TGCGCCAGCAGCCAAGCAGCGGGACTCTCCGGGGAGCTGTTTTTT.

The chain couples TRBV20-1 to TRBJ2-7; 8 positions agree with TRBD1. V shed 5 bases and J 5 bases; nucleotides not matched to a gene: 2. Germline V gene data show CDR1 as DFQATT and CDR2 as SNEGSKA (reference sequence). CDR3 size: 11 residues. The CDR3 region is CSARQGNEQYF. As DNA, the CDR3 is TGCAGTGCTCGACAGGGGAACGAGCAGTACTTC.

J is TRBJ1-5 and V is TRBV28; TRBD1 agrees at 7 bases. CDR3 size: 15 residues. Germline CDR1 MDHEN, CDR2 SYDVKM. The ends lost 4 bases at V and 4 bases at J; junction bases unmatched: 7. The CDR3 protein is CASSSPDRRNQPQHF. Here the CDR3 DNA reads TGTGCCAGCAGTTCCCCGGACAGGAGGAATCAGCCCCAGCATTTT.

The rearrangement uses TRBV12-5 and TRBJ1-4; no firm D call. V lost 6 bases, J lost 4 bases, and 6 bases lay in between. The germline V gene has CDR1 LGHNT and CDR2 FRNRAP. This CDR3 is built from 12 residues. The CDR3 DNA reads as TGTGCTAGTGGGCGGATTAATGAAAAACTGTTTTTT. This sequence encodes CASGRINEKLFF.

This clone was recorded only once. V and J are TRBV7-2 and TRBJ1-2; 7 positions match TRBD1. Trimming at V came to 1 base and at J to 2 bases, leaving 1 base not matched to a gene. Looked up from germline, CDR1 is SGHTA and CDR2 is FQGNSA. CDR3 size: 14 residues. The CDR3 loop is CASSLGGQNYGYTF. CDR3 coding DNA: TGTGCCAGCAGCTTAGGGGGACAGAACTATGGCTACACCTTC.

The chain links TRBV29-1 to TRBJ1-1; D not resolved. CDR1 SQVTM and CDR2 ANQGSEA come from the germline V gene. Deletions cut 3 bases from V and 1 base from J, with 12 bases between. CDR3 size: 14 residues. In DNA form, the CDR3 reads TGCAGCGTTGACACCCCGGAGTCGAACACTGAAGCTTTCTTT. Translation gives CSVDTPESNTEAFF.

The rearrangement uses TRBV29-1 and TRBJ2-5; weak D call: TRBD1 (6 bases). The CDR3 runs to 12 residues. V gave up 2 bases and J gave up 2 bases, with 6 bases separating them. Germline CDR1 is SQVTM and CDR2 is ANQGSEA. The chain's CDR3 is CSVETGQETQYF. The CDR3 nucleotides read TGCAGCGTTGAAACAGGGCAAGAGACCCAGTACTTC.

CDR3 DNA: TGTGCCAGCAGTGGCGGGAGAAGTCTCAGAATCCGCACGGTCAATGAGCAGTTCTTC. Its translation: CASSGGRSLRIRTVNEQFF. This chain joins TRBV6-1 and TRBJ2-1; 7 bases match TRBD2. Germline loops: CDR1 MNHNS, CDR2 SASEGT. The CDR3 spans 19 residues. The V and J ends lost 4 bases and 6 bases, in that order; junction bases with no gene match: 21.

The rearrangement links TRBV27 to TRBJ1-2; D not certain. The CDR3 consists of 13 residues. Trimming cost V 5 bases and J 4 bases, with 11 bases left between them. The germline V gene has CDR1 MNHEY and CDR2 SMNVEV (reference sequence). DNA for the CDR3: TGTGCCAGCAGTCCCGGAGGTGGCTATGGCTACACCTTC. As protein: CASSPGGGYGYTF.